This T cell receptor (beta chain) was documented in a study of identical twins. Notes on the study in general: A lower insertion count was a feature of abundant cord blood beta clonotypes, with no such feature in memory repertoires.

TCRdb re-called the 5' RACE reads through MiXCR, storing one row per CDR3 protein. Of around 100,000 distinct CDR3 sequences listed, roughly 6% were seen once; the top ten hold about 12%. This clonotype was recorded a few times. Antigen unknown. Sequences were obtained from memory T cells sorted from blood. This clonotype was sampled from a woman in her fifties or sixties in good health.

The CDR3 DNA reads as TGTGCCAGCAGGGTGCCAAGCTCCTACAATGAGCAGTTCTTC. Its protein is CASRVPSSYNEQFF. The V call is TRBV2, the J call TRBJ2-1; unclear D gene. The CDR3 is 14 residues long. With 6 bases removed from V and 0 bases from J, the gap between germline ends came to 9 bases. Germline V gene lookup returns CDR1 SNHLY and CDR2 FYNNEI.